The table lists the clone carrying this T cell receptor (beta chain) with a few counts. The antigen is unknown. Primed by a sample-barcoded 5' primer and a J-beta primer mix, a second PCR proceeded for about 6 to 12 cycles. TCRdb re-called the 5' RACE reads with MiXCR, one entry per CDR3 protein. The sample holds 1.5 million to 2 million distinct CDR3 sequences, about 30% seen once. J was trimmed by 7 bases and V by 0 bases; bases with no gene match: 6. Per the germline V gene, CDR1 is LGHNA and CDR2 is YNFKEQ. This CDR3 spans 15 amino acids. The entry originates in a study of blood T cells in healthy people across ages. General study results and limits: Older individuals had lower TCR beta diversity per million T cells (the decline was roughly linear). Higher diversity, along with more naive CD4+ cells, distinguished long-lived donors from aged donors.

This sequence joins TRBV4-2 and TRBJ1-5, with 7 bases fitting TRBD1. Source material: blood. The receptor's source is a woman aged 25 to 39 in good health. CDR3 nucleotides: TGTGCCAGCAGCCAAGATGGGGCAGGGGGACAGCCCCAGCATTTT. This codes for CASSQDGAGGQPQHF.